This T cell receptor (beta chain) was sequenced for a study of early T cells in non-severe SARS-CoV-2 infection (dated by TCRdb to about 2021). Broadly, across the study: Because TCR sequencing relied on bulk RNA taken from unsorted whole blood, pairing of alpha and beta chains was not possible.

Only a few counts were recorded for this clonotype. The antigen it binds to is not known. Base qualities are not recorded, but no much larger clone differs from it by a single base. The CDR3 sequence holds 15 residues, the cysteine and phenylalanine included. Solely the CDR3 DNA is kept, with 45 bases framed from the first base. V is reduced by 3 bases and J by 0 bases, leaving a spacing of 12 bases between them. Based on the germline V gene (reference sequence), the CDR1 and CDR2 sequences are LGHDT and YNNKEL. The paper's findings and limits, for the study overall: Matching against VDJdb was skewed toward anti-spike CD8 responses, likely underestimated virus-specific expansions, and missed private and CD4 specificities.

A case-control design nested within a healthcare worker cohort in London, UK, was used, with weekly nasopharyngeal swab PCR tests and blood sampling performed. Healthcare workers were enrolled in the week of the UK lockdown, from 23 to 31 March 2020, and were followed every week for up to 16 weeks. Library prep was done by 5' RACE. The run used a NextSeq 500. To correct for sequencing error and PCR bias, the TCR library protocol tagged individual cDNA molecules with unique molecular identifiers. Both TCR alpha and beta chains were sequenced, and tight co-correlation was observed between alpha and beta sequence abundances in each sample. Per the source publication's procedure: V gene, J gene and CDR3 annotation of TCR sequences was performed with Decombinator V4. Expanded TCRs were defined as changing significantly between any two time points under a Poisson model with p below 0.0001. TCR abundances were normalised to the total number of TCRs sequenced per sample and expressed as counts per million. TRAV1-2 paired with TRAJ12, TRAJ20 or TRAJ33 defined MAIT TCRs, while TRAV10 paired with TRAJ18 defined iNKT TCRs. VDJdb, accessed 1 November 2021, was searched for CMV, EBV and SARS-CoV-2 annotated TCRs, excluding TCRs annotated for multiple antigens. The public reads were reanalyzed by TCRdb: fastp trimming at Q25, MiXCR alignment, in-frame beta chains only. Here each entry gathers all rows of one CDR3 protein and keeps the most common genes and DNA. The V and J calls here are based on TCRdb, not the publication. In this sample the table shows about 77,000 distinct CDR3 sequences, about 17% of which occur a single time. The ten top clones hold roughly 2.7% of the sample.

The sequenced sample was whole blood. The TCR was taken from an adult who was a healthcare worker with PCR-confirmed SARS-CoV-2 infection or an uninfected control (not recorded which). The sequence links TRBV3-1 to TRBJ2-7; perhaps TRBD2 is the D gene, with 5 bases matching. Read as DNA, the sequence is TGTGCCAGCAGCCAGTCGAGCCGGGGCTCCTACGAGCAGTACTTC. This gives the protein CASSQSSRGSYEQYF.